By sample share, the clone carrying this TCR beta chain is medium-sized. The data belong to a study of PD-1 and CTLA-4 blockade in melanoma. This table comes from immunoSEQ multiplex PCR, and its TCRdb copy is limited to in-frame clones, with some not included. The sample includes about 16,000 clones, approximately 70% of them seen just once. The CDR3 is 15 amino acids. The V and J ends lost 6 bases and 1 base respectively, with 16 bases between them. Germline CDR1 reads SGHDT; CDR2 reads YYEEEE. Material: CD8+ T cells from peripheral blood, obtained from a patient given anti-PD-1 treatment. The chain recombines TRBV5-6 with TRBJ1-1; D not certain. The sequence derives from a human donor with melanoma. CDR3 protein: CASTSGGQSNTEAFF. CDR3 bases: TGTGCCAGCACCTCCGGTGGGCAGTCGAACACTGAAGCTTTCTTT.